This entry features one T cell receptor beta chain sequence. Its antigen is not known. This CDR3 contains 15 residues. Germline V gives CDR1 DFQATT, CDR2 SNEGSKA (reference sequence). V lost 1 base, J lost 4 bases, and 16 bases lay in between. The authors ran a second PCR of about 6 to 12 cycles using a sample-barcoded 5' primer and a J-beta primer mix. With 12 random nucleotides, a template-switch adaptor tagged each individual cDNA molecule. TCRdb re-called the 5' RACE reads with MiXCR, one entry per CDR3 protein. This table holds about a million distinct CDR3 sequences, around 48% found once. This sample stems from a study of blood T cells in healthy people across ages. Findings and limits, study-wide: Roughly linear declines in TCR beta diversity per million T cells occurred with age. Changes seen in expanded clonotypes were possibly confounded by donor CMV status left unknown. Diversity was higher, and naive CD4+ cells more numerous, in long-lived donors than in aged donors.

The clonotype comes from a man in his thirties or forties in good health. The chain carries TRBV20-1 and TRBJ1-2; D is unresolved. The sequenced sample was blood. CDR3 region: CSARGRGNEGYGYTF. The CDR3 DNA follows: TGCAGTGCTAGAGGTCGAGGGAATGAGGGCTATGGCTACACCTTC.